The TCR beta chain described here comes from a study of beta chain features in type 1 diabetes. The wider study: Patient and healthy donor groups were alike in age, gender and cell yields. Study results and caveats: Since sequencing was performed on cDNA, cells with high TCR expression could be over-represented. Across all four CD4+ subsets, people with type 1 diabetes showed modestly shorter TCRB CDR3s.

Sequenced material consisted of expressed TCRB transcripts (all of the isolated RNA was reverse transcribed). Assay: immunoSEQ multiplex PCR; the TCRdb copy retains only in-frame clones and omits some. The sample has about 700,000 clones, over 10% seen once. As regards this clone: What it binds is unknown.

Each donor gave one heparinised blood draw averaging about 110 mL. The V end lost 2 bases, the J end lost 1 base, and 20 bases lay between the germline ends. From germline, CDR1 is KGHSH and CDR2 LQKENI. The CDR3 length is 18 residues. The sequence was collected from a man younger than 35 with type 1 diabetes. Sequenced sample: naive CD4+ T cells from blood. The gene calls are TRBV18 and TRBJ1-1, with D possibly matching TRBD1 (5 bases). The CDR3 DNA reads TGTGCCAGCTCACCATTGGCAGGGTCCCCCGTCACGAACACTGAAGCTTTCTTT. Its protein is CASSPLAGSPVTNTEAFF.